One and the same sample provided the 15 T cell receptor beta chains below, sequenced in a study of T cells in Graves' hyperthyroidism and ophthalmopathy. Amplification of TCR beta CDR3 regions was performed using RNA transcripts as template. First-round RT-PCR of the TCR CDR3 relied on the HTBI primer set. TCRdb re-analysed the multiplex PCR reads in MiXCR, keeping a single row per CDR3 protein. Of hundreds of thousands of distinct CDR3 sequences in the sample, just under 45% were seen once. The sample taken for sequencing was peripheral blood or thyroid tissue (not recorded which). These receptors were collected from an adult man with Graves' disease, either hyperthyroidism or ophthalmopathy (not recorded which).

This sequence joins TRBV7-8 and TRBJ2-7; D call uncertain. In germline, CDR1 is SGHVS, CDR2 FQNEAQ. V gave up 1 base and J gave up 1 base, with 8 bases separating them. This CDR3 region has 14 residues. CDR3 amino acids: CASSLERKSYEQYF. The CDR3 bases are TGTGCCAGCAGCTTAGAGCGTAAATCCTACGAGCAGTACTTC.

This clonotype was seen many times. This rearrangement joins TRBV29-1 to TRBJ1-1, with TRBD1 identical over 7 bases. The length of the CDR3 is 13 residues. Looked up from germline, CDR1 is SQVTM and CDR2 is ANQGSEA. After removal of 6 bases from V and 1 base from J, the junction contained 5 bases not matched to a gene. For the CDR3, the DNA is TGCAGCGTCCGACAGGGAACGAACACTGAAGCTTTCTTT. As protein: CSVRQGTNTEAFF. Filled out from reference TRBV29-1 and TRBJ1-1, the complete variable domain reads SAVISQKPSRDICQRGTSLTIQCQVDSQVTMMFWYRQQPGQSLTLIATANQGSEATYESGFVIDKFPISRPNLTFSTLTVSNMSPEDSSIYLCSVRQGTNTEAFFGQGTRLTVV.

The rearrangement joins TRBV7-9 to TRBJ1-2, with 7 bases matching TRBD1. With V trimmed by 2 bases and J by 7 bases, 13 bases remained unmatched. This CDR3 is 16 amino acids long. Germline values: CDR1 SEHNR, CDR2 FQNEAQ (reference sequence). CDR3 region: CASSLNSIQGTSGYTF. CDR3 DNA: TGTGCCAGCAGCTTAAACTCAATACAGGGGACGTCTGGCTACACCTTC. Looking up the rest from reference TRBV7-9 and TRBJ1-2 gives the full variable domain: DTGVSQNPRHKITKRGQNVTFRCDPISEHNRLYWYRQTLGQGPEFLTYFQNEAQLEKSRLLSDRFSAERPKGSFSTLEIQRTEQGDSAMYLCASSLNSIQGTSGYTFGSGTRLTVV.

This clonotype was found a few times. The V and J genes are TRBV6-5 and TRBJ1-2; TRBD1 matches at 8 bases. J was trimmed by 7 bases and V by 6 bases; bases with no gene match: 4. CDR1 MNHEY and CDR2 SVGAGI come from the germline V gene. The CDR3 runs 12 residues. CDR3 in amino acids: CASRTTGGGYTF. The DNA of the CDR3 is TGTGCCAGCAGGACTACAGGGGGTGGCTACACCTTC.

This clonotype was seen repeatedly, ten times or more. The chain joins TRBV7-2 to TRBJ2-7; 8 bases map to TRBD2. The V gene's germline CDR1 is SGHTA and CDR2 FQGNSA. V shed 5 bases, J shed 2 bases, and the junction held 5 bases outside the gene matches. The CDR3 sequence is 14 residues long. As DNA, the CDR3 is TGTGCCAGCAGCGGGAGCGGGAGTGCCTACGAGCAGTACTTC. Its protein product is CASSGSGSAYEQYF.

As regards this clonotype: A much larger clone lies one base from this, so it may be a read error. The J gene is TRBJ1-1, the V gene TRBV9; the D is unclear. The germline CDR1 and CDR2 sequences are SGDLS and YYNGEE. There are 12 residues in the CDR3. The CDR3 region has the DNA TGTACCAGCAGCCAGAGAGAGGATCCGGCTTTCTTT. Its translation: CTSSQREDPAFF.

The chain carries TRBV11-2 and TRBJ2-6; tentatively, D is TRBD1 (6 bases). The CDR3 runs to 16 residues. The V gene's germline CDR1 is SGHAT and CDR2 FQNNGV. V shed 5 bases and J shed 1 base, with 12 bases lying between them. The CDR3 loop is CASSTSQGSGANVLTF. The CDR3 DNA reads TGTGCCAGCAGCACCTCACAGGGTTCTGGGGCCAACGTCCTGACTTTC.

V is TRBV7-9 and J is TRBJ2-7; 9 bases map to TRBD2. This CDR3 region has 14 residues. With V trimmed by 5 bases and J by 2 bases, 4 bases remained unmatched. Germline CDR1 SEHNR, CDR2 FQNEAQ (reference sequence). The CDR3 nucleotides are TGTGCCAGCAGCGGGAGCGGGGGGCCCTACGAGCAGTACTTC. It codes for CASSGSGGPYEQYF.

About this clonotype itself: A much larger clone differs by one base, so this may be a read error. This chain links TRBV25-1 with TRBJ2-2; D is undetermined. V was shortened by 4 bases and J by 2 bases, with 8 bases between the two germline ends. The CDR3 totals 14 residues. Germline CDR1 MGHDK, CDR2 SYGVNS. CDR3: CASSGTINTGELFF. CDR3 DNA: TGTGCCAGCAGTGGTACGATCAACACCGGGGAGCTGTTTTTT.

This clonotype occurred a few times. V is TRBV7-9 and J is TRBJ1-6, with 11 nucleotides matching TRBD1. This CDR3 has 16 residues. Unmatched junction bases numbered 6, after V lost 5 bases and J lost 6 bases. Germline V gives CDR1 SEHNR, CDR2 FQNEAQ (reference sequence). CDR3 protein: CASSQEGTGGNSPLHF. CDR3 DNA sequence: TGTGCCAGCAGCCAGGAGGGGACAGGGGGTAATTCACCCCTCCACTTT. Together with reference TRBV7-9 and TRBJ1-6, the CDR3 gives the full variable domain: DTGVSQNPRHKITKRGQNVTFRCDPISEHNRLYWYRQTLGQGPEFLTYFQNEAQLEKSRLLSDRFSAERPKGSFSTLEIQRTEQGDSAMYLCASSQEGTGGNSPLHFGNGTRLTVT.

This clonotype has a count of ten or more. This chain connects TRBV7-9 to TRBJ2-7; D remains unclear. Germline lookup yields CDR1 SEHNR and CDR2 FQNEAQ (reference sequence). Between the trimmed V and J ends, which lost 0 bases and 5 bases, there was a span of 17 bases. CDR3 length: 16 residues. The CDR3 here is CASSLAQKNIRDEQYF. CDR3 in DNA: TGTGCCAGCAGCTTAGCCCAGAAAAACATCCGTGACGAGCAGTACTTC.

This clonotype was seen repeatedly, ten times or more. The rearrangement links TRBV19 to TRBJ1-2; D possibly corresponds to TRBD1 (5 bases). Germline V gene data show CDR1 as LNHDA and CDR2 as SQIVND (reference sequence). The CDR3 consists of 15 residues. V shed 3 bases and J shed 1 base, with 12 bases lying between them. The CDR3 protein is CASSIGEGDNYGYTF. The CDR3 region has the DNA TGTGCCAGTAGTATTGGTGAAGGGGATAACTATGGCTACACCTTC. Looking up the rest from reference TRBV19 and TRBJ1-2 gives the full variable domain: DGGITQSPKYLFRKEGQNVTLSCEQNLNHDAMYWYRQDPGQGLRLIYYSQIVNDFQKGDIAEGYSVSREKKESFPLTVTSAQKNPTAFYLCASSIGEGDNYGYTFGSGTRLTVV.

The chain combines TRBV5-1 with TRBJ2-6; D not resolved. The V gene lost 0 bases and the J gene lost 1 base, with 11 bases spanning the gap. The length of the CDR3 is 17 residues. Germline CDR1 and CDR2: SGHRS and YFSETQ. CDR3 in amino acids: CASSLGATASGANVLTF. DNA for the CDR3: TGCGCCAGCAGCTTGGGTGCCACAGCGTCTGGGGCCAACGTCCTGACTTTC.

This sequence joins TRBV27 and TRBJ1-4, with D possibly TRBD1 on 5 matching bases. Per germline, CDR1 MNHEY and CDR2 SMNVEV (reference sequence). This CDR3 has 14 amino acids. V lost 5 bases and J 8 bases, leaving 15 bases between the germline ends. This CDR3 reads CASSPRDDGEKLFF. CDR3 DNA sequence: TGTGCCAGCAGTCCCCGGGACGATGGGGAAAAACTGTTTTTT. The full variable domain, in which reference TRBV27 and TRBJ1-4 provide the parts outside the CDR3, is EAQVTQNPRYLITVTGKKLTVTCSQNMNHEYMSWYRQDPGLGLRQIYYSMNVEVTDKGDVPEGYKVSRKEKRNFPLILESPSPNQTSLYFCASSPRDDGEKLFFGSGTQLSVL.

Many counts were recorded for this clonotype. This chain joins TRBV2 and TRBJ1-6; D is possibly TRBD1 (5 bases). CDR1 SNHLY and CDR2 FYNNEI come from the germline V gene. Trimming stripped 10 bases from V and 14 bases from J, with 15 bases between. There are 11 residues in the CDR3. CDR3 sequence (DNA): TGTGCCACCGACGGGGGAGGGACCCTCCACTTT. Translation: CATDGGGTLHF.